This TCR beta chain is drawn from a study of blood T cell repertoires in COVID-19. Study in general: T cells, B-cell-depleted T cells, or PBMCs supplied cDNA or gDNA.

Authors' data handling: Scientists estimated how many nucleated cells there were by amplifying reference gene primers. TCRdb's copy holds only in-frame clones and misses some; the assay was immunoSEQ multiplex PCR. Clonal size and the V and J genes are those of that table, whereas D and trimming came from the DNA. The sample consists of 30,000 to 40,000 clones, around 81% of them appearing once. The CDR3 is 17 amino acids. Per the germline V gene, CDR1 is MGHRA and CDR2 is YSYEKL. Trimming cost V 0 bases and J 0 bases, with 12 bases left between them. This clone appeared a few times. The sample comprised peripheral blood. The rearrangement joins TRBV4-1 to TRBJ1-5, with D perhaps TRBD1 (5 bases). This sequence was found in a man aged 50 to 60 with active COVID-19. CDR3 loop: CASSQDDRQYSNQPQHF. CDR3 sequence (DNA): TGCGCCAGCAGCCAAGATGACAGACAATATAGCAATCAGCCCCAGCATTTT.